This T cell receptor beta chain was captured in a study of spatial heterogeneity in lung cancer. Findings of the study overall: Higher tumor mutation counts went along with higher counts of expanded intratumoral alpha and beta TCRs.

There are a few counts of this clonotype. No antigen is known for it. In TCRdb, the 5' RACE reads were re-called with MiXCR into one record per CDR3 protein. The sample consists of about 6,000 distinct CDR3 sequences, 14% of them appearing once. V gave up 0 bases and J gave up 2 bases; unmatched junction bases: 8. This CDR3 region has 16 residues. Germline-derived CDR1 and CDR2 are SGHKS and YYEKEE (reference sequence). Time point specified: sample taken at primary tumor resection. The sequencing here drew on lung tumor tissue, taken at surgery. The rearrangement links TRBV5-5 to TRBJ2-7; 7 bases agree with TRBD1. The TCR sequence derives from a male donor with early-stage non-small cell lung cancer. CDR3 sequence: CASSLDLQGRAYEQYF. The CDR3 DNA sequence: TGTGCCAGCAGCTTGGATTTACAGGGGCGAGCCTACGAGCAGTACTTC.